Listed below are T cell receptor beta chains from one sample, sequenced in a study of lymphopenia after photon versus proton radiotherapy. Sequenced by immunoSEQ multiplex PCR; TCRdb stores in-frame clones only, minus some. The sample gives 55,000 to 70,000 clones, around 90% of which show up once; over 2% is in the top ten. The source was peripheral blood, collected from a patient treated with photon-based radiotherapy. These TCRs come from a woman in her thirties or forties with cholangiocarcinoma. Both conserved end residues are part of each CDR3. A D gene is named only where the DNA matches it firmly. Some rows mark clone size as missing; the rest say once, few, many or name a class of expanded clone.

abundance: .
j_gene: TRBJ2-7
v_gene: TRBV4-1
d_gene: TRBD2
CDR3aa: CASSQVFGVGREQYF
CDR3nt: TGCGCCAGCAGCCAAGTATTCGGGGTCGGGAGGGAGCAGTACTTC

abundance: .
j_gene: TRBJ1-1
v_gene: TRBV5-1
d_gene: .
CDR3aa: CASSLGPLGTTNTEAFF
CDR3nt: TGCGCCAGCAGCTTGGGCCCTCTTGGGACAACGAACACTGAAGCTTTCTTT

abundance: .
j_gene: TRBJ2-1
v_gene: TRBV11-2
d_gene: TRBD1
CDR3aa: CASSLGAGLRGLFDEQFF
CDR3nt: TGTGCCAGCAGCTTAGGAGCTGGTTTAAGGGGGCTATTCGATGAGCAGTTCTTC

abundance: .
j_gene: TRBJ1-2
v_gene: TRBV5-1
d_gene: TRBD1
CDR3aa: CASSYRQGASNYGYTF
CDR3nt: TGCGCCAGCAGCTACCGACAGGGGGCGTCCAACTATGGCTACACCTTC

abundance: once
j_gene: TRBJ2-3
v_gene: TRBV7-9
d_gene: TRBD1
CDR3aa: CASSLGTGGFSADTQYF
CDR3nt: TGTGCCAGCAGCTTAGGGACAGGGGGCTTTTCCGCAGATACGCAGTATTTT

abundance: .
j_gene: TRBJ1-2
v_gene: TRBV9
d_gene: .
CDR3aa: CASGGILGYTF
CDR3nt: TGTGCCAGCGGAGGTATCTTGGGCTACACCTTC

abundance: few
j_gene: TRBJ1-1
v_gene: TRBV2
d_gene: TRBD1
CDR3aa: CASSEQGQRTEAFF
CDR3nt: TGTGCCAGCAGTGAACAGGGACAGAGGACTGAAGCTTTCTTT

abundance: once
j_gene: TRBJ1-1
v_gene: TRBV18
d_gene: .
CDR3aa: CASSPLLGVNTEAFF
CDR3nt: TGTGCCAGCTCACCACTTTTAGGAGTGAACACTGAAGCTTTCTTT

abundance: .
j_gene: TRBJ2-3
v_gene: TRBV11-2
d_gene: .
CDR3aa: CASSLGGARQGADTQYF
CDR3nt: TGTGCCAGCAGCTTAGGGGGGGCCCGACAGGGCGCAGATACGCAGTATTTT

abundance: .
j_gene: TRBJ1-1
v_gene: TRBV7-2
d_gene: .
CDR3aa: CASSLALLAGLEAFF
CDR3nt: TGTGCCAGCAGCTTAGCGCTTCTGGCAGGCCTTGAAGCTTTCTTT

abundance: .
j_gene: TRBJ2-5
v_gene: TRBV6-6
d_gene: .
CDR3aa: CASSYRTAIQETQYF
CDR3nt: TGTGCCAGCAGTTACAGGACTGCTATCCAAGAGACCCAGTACTTC

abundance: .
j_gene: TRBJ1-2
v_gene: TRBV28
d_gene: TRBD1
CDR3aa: CASQTGGATDYGYTF
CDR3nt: TGTGCCAGTCAGACAGGGGGCGCAACGGACTATGGCTACACCTTC

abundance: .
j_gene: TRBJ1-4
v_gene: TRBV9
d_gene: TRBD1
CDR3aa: CASSVAGTGLEKLFF
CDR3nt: TGTGCCAGCAGCGTCGCCGGGACAGGGTTGGAAAAACTGTTTTTT

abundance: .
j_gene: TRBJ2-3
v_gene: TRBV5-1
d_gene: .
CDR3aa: CASSLAGDTQYF
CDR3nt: TGCGCCAGCAGCTTGGCGGGGGATACGCAGTATTTT

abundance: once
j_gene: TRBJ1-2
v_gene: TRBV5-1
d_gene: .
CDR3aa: CASSSGGVPGYTF
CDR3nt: TGCGCCAGCAGCTCCGGGGGGGTACCCGGCTACACCTTC

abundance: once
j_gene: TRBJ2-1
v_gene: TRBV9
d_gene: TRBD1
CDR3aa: CASSRDRGGEQFF
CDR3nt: TGTGCCAGCAGCCGGGACAGGGGTGGAGAGCAGTTCTTC

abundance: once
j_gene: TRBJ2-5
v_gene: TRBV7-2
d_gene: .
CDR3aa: CASSLARLGQETQYF
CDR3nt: TGTGCCAGCAGCTTGGCTCGCTTGGGGCAAGAGACCCAGTACTTC

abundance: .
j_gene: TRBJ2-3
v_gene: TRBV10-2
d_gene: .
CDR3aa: CASEEGAADTQYF
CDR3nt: TGCGCCAGCGAGGAGGGAGCGGCAGATACGCAGTATTTT

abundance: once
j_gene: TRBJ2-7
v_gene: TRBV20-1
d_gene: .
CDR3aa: CSAGFGYEQYF
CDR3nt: TGCAGTGCAGGTTTTGGATACGAGCAGTACTTC

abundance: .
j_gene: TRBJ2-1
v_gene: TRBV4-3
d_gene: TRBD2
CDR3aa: CASSQGEAGGNSYNEQFF
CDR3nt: TGCGCCAGCAGCCAAGGGGAAGCGGGGGGAAACTCCTACAATGAGCAGTTCTTC

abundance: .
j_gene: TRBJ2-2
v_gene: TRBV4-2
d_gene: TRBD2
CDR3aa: CASSPRTSGGALDTGELFF
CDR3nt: TGTGCCAGCAGCCCAAGGACTAGCGGGGGGGCCTTGGACACCGGGGAGCTGTTTTTT

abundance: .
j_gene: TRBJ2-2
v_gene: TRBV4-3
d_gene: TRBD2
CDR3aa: CASSPARLAGGPRNTGELFF
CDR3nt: TGCGCCAGCAGCCCAGCCCGACTAGCGGGAGGGCCGAGGAACACCGGGGAGCTGTTTTTT

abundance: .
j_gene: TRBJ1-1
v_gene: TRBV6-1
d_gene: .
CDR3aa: CASSFRVNTEAFF
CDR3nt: TGTGCCAGCAGTTTCCGGGTGAACACTGAAGCTTTCTTT

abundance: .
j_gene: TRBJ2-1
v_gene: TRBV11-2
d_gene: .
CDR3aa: CASSSSTITYNEQFF
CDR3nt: TGTGCCAGCAGCTCGTCTACAATCACCTACAATGAGCAGTTCTTC

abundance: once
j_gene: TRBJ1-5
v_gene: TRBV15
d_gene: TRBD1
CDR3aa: CATRIKSLPGQGDQPQHF
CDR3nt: TGTGCCACTCGTATCAAGAGCCTACCGGGACAGGGCGATCAGCCCCAGCATTTT

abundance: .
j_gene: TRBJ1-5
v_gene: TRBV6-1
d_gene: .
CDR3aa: CASRWVSNSNQPQHF
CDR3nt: TGTGCCAGCAGGTGGGTCAGTAATAGCAATCAGCCCCAGCATTTT

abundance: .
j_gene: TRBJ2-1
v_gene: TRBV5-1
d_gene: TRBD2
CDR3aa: CASSLGSSGASSYNEQFF
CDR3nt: TGCGCCAGCAGCTTGGGTTCTAGCGGAGCTAGCTCCTACAATGAGCAGTTCTTC

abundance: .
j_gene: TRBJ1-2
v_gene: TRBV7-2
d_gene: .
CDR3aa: CASSQRGEIYGYTF
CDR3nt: TGTGCCAGCAGTCAGAGAGGGGAAATCTATGGCTACACCTTC

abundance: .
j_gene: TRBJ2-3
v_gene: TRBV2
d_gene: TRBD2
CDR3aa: CASSFSGSASTDTQYF
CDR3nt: TGTGCCAGCAGTTTTAGCGGGAGCGCTAGCACAGATACGCAGTATTTT

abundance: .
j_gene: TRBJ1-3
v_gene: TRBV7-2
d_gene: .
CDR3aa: CASSLVTGNTIYF
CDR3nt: TGTGCCAGCAGCTTAGTTACTGGAAACACCATATATTTT

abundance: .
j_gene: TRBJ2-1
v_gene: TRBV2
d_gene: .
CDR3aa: CASTRDMGEQFF
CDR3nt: TGTGCCAGCACCCGCGACATGGGTGAGCAGTTCTTC

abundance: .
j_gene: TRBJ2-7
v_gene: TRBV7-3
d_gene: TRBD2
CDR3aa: CASSQVAGGFGEQYF
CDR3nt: TGTGCCAGCAGCCAGGTAGCGGGAGGGTTCGGCGAGCAGTACTTC

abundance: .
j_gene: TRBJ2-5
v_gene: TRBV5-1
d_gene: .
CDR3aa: CASTPRPGQGLQETQYF
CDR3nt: TGCGCCAGCACCCCCCGACCCGGACAGGGACTACAAGAGACCCAGTACTTC

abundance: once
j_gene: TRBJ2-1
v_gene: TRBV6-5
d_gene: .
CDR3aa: CASRSELLYNEQFF
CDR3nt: TGTGCCAGCCGCTCCGAGTTGCTCTACAATGAGCAGTTCTTC

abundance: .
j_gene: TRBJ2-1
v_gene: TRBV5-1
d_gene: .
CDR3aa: CASSLEPFNEQFF
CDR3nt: TGCGCCAGCAGCTTGGAACCTTTCAATGAGCAGTTCTTC

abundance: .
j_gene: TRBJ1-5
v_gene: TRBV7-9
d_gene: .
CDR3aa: CASSLDGQPQHF
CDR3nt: TGTGCCAGCAGCTTAGATGGGCAGCCCCAGCATTTT

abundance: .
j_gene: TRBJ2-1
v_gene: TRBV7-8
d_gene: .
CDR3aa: CASSLKPNYNEQFF
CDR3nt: TGTGCCAGCAGCTTAAAACCCAACTACAATGAGCAGTTCTTC

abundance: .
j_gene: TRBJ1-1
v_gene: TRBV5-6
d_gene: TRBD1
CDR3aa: CASRKTGGTEAFF
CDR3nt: TGTGCCAGCAGAAAAACAGGGGGCACTGAAGCTTTCTTT

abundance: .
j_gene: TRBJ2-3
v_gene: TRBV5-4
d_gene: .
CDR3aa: CASSLGVTTDTQYF
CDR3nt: TGTGCCAGCAGCTTGGGAGTTACCACAGATACGCAGTATTTT

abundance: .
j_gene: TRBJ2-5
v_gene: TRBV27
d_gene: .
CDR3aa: CASSRTFQETQYF
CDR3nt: TGTGCCAGCAGCCGGACATTTCAAGAGACCCAGTACTTC

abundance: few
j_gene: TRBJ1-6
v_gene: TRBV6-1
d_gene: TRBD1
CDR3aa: CATSHRGRDSPLHF
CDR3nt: TGTGCCACCAGCCACAGGGGGAGGGATTCACCCCTCCACTTT

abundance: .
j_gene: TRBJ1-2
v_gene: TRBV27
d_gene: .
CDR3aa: CASSFSREVVHGYTF
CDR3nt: TGTGCCAGCAGTTTCAGCCGGGAAGTCGTGCACGGCTACACCTTC

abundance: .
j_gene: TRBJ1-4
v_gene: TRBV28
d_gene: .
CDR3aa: CASSLMTGKTNEKLFF
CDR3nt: TGTGCCAGCAGTTTAATGACGGGAAAAACTAATGAAAAACTGTTTTTT

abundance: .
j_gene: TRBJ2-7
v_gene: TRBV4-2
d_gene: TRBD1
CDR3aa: CASSQWVGTGSYEQYF
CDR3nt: TGTGCCAGCAGCCAATGGGTCGGGACAGGGAGCTACGAGCAGTACTTC

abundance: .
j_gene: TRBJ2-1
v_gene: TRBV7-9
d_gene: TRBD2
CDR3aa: CASSRTSGSPRGGEQFF
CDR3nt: TGTGCCAGCAGCCGGACTAGCGGGAGCCCGAGGGGGGGTGAGCAGTTCTTC

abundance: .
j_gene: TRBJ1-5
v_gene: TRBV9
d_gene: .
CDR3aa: CASSLGSHQPQHF
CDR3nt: TGTGCCAGCAGCCTGGGCAGTCATCAGCCCCAGCATTTT

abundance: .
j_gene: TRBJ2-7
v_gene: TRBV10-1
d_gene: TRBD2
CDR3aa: CASRALAGNYYEQYF
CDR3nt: TGCGCCAGCAGAGCGCTAGCGGGGAACTACTACGAGCAGTACTTC

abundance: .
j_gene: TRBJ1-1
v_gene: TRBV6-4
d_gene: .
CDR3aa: CASRPSGMNTEAFF
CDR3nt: TGTGCCAGCAGGCCCTCGGGGATGAACACTGAAGCTTTCTTT

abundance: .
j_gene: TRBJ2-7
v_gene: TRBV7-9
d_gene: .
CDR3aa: CASSPDGYEQYF
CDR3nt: TGTGCCAGCAGCCCCGACGGTTACGAGCAGTACTTC

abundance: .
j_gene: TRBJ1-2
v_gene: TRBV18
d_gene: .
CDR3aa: CASSTTVRLDGYTF
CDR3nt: TGTGCCAGCTCTACCACCGTCCGTCTCGATGGCTACACCTTC

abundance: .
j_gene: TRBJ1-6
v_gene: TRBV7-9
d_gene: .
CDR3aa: CASSPDRTLKNSPLHF
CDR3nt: TGTGCCAGCAGCCCCGACCGGACTCTAAAGAATTCACCCCTCCACTTT

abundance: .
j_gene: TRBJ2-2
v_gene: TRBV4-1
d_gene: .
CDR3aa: CASSQAENTGELFF
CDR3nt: TGCGCCAGCAGCCAGGCGGAGAACACCGGGGAGCTGTTTTTT